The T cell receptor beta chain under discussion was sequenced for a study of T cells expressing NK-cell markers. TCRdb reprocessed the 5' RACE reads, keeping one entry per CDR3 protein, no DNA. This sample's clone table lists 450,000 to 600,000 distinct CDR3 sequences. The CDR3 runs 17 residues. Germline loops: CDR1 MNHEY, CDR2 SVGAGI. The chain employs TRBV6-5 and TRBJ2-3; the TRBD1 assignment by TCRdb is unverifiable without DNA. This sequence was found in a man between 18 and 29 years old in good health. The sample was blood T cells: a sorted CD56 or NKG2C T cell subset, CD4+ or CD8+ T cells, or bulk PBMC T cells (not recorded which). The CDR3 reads CASSYSVQGTSTDTQYF.